This TCR beta chain is from a study of blood T cell repertoires in COVID-19. Study overall: The United States, Italy and Spain supplied acute and convalescent COVID-19 samples. PBMCs, B-cell-depleted T cells, or T cells were the source of the cDNA or gDNA that made up the material.

V was trimmed by 7 bases and J by 6 bases, leaving 16 bases between them. The CDR3 spans 14 residues. Germline V gene sequence: CDR1 MDHEN, CDR2 SYDVKM. Per the original data handling: Amplifying reference gene primers gave estimates of nucleated cell counts. The assay was immunoSEQ multiplex PCR, and TCRdb's table has in-frame clones only and misses some. That table is the source of V, J and clone size, and D and trimming were worked out from the DNA. The table has around 15,000 clones, over 75% seen once. Source material: peripheral blood. This clonotype was obtained from a woman between 65 and 79 years old with active COVID-19. The chain has TRBV28 and TRBJ1-5; D perhaps matches TRBD1 (5 bases). CDR3 bases: TGTGCCAGCACTACCTGGGGCTTAGTTCAGCCCCAGCATTTT. It yields the protein CASTTWGLVQPQHF.